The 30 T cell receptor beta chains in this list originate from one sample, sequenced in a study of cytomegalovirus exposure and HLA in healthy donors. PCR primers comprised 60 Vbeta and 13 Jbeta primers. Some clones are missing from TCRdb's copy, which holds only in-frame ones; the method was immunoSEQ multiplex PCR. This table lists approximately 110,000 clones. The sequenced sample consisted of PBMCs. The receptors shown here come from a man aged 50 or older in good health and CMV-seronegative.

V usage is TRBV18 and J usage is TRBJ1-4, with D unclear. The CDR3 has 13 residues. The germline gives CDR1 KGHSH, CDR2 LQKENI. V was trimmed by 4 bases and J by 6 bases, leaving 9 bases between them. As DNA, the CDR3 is TGTGCCAGCTCACGGGCTAAGGATGAAAAACTGTTTTTT. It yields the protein CASSRAKDEKLFF.

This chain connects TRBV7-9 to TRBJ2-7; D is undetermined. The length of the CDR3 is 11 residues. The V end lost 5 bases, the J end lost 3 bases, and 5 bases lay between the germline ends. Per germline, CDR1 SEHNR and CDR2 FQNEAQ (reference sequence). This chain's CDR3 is CASSINYEQYF. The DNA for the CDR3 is TGTGCCAGCAGCATAAACTACGAGCAGTACTTC.

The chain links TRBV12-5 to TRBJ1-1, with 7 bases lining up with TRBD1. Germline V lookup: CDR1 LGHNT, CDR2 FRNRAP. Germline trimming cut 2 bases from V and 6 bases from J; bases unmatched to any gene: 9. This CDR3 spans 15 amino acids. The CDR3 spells CASGLPGQWDSEAFF. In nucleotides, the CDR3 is TGTGCTAGTGGTTTGCCGGGACAGTGGGATTCTGAAGCTTTCTTT.

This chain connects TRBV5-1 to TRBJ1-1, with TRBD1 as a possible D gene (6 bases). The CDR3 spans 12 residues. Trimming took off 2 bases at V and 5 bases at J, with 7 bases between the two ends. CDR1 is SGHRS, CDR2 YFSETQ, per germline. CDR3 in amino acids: CASSLRGTEAFF. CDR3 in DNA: TGCGCCAGCAGCTTAAGGGGGACTGAAGCTTTCTTT.

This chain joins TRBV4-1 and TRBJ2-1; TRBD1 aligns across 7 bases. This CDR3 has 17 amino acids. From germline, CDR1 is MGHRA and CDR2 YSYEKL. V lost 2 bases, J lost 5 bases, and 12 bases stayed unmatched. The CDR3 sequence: CASSQPRNRGYNNEQFF. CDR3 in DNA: TGCGCCAGCAGCCAACCAAGGAACAGGGGATACAACAATGAGCAGTTCTTC.

This CDR3 reads CASSIGTGRGITYEQYF. CDR3 DNA: TGTGCCAGTAGTATCGGGACAGGCCGCGGCATAACCTACGAGCAGTACTTC. The chain uses TRBV19 and TRBJ2-7; 8 nucleotides line up with TRBD1. Unmatched junction bases numbered 12, after V lost 3 bases and J lost 2 bases. The CDR3 sequence is 17 residues long. Looked up from germline, CDR1 is LNHDA and CDR2 is SQIVND (reference sequence).

CDR3 nucleotides: TGTGCCAGCAGCGTAGGGGCTAGCGGGGTCAATGAGCAGTTCTTC. Translated, it gives CASSVGASGVNEQFF. The chain combines TRBV9 with TRBJ2-1, with 9 bases fitting TRBD2. J lost 6 bases, V lost 0 bases, and 4 bases had no gene match. There are 15 residues in the CDR3. Germline loops: CDR1 SGDLS, CDR2 YYNGEE.

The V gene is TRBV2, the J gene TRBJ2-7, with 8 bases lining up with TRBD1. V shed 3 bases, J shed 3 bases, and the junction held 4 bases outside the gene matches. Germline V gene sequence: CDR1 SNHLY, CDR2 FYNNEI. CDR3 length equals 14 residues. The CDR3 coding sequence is TGTGCCAGCAGTGAGCAGGGGGCCCTCTACGAGCAGTACTTC. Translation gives CASSEQGALYEQYF.

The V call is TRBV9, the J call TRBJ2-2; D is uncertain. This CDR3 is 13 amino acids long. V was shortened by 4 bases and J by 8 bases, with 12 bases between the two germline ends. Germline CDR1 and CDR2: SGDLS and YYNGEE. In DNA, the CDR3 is TGTGCCAGCAGCCCCCAAGTTACAGGGGAGCTGTTTTTT. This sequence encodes CASSPQVTGELFF.

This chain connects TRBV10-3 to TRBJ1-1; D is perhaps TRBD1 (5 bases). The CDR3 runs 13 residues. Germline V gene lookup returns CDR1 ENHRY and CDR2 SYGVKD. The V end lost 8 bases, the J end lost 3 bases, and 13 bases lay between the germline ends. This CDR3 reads CAIGDSTDTEAFF. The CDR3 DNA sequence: TGTGCCATCGGAGACAGTACCGACACTGAAGCTTTCTTT.

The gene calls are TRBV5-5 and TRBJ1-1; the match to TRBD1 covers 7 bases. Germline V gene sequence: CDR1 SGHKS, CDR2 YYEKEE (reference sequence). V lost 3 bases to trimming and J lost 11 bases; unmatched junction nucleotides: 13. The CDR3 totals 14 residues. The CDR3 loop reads CASSSGSGGDPAFF. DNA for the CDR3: TGTGCCAGCAGCTCCGGATCAGGGGGAGATCCGGCTTTCTTT.

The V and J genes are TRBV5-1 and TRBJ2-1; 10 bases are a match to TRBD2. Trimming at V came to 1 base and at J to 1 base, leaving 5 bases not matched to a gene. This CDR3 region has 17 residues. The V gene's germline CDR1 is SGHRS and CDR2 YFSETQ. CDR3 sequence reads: CASSLLASGGSYNEQFF. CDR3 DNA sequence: TGCGCCAGCAGCTTGCTTGCTAGCGGGGGATCCTACAATGAGCAGTTCTTC.

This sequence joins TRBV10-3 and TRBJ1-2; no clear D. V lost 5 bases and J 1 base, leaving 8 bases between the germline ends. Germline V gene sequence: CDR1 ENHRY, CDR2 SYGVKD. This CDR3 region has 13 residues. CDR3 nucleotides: TGTGCCATCAGTACCCGGGATAACTATGGCTACACCTTC. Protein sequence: CAISTRDNYGYTF.

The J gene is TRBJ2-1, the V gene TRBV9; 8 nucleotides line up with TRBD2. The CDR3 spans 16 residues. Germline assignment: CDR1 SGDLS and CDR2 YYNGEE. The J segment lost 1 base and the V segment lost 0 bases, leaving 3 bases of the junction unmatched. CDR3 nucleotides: TGTGCCAGCAGCGTAGTCCGCGGGGGGTCCTACAATGAGCAGTTCTTC. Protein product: CASSVVRGGSYNEQFF.

CDR3 sequence: CASSPGTGRSSYEQYF. The CDR3 DNA reads as TGTGCCAGCAGCCCGGGGACAGGGAGAAGCTCCTACGAGCAGTACTTC. The rearrangement uses TRBV11-2 and TRBJ2-5, with 9 bases fitting TRBD1. TRBJ2-7 explains the end of the DNA better; the J call may be wrong. CDR3 size: 16 residues. CDR1 is SGHAT, CDR2 FQNNGV, per germline.

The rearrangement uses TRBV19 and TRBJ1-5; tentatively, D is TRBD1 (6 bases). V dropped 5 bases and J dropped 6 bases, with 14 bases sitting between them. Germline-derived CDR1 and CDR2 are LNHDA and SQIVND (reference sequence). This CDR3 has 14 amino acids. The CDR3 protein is CASSSSGGRQPQHF. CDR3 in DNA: TGTGCCAGTAGTTCGAGCGGGGGGCGTCAGCCCCAGCATTTT.

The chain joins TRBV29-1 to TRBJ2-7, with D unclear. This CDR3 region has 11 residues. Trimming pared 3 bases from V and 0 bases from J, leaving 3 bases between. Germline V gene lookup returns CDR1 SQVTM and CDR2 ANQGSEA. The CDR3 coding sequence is TGCAGCGTTGAGGCCTCCTACGAGCAGTACTTC. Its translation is CSVEASYEQYF.

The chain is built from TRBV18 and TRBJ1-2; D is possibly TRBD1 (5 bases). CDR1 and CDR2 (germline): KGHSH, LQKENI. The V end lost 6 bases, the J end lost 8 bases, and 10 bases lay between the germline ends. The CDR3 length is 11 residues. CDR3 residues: CASSGEDGYTF. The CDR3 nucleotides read TGTGCCAGCTCGGGGGAGGACGGCTACACCTTC.

The CDR3 bases are TGTGCCAGCAGCGTAGTCGGGACAGGGATTAAGGGTGAGCAGTTCTTC. It specifies CASSVVGTGIKGEQFF. The rearrangement links TRBV9 to TRBJ2-1; 9 bases match TRBD1. After removal of 0 bases from V and 9 bases from J, the junction contained 10 bases not matched to a gene. The CDR3 is made up of 16 amino acids. CDR1 and CDR2 (germline): SGDLS, YYNGEE.

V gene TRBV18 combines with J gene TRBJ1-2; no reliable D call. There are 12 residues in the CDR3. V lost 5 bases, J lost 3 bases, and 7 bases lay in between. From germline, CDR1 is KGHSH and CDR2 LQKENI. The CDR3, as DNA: TGTGCCAGCTCAGAGTTGCACTATGGCTACACCTTC. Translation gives CASSELHYGYTF.

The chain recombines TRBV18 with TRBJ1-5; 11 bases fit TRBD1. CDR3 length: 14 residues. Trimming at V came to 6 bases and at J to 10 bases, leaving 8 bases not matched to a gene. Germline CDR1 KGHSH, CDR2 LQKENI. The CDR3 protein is CASSGTGGDRPQHF. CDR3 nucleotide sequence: TGTGCCAGCTCCGGGACAGGGGGTGATCGACCCCAGCATTTT. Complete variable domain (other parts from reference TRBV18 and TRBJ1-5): NAGVMQNPRHLVRRRGQEARLRCSPMKGHSHVYWYRQLPEEGLKFMVYLQKENIIDESGMPKERFSAEFPKEGPSILRIQQVVRGDSAAYFCASSGTGGDRPQHFGDGTRLSIL.

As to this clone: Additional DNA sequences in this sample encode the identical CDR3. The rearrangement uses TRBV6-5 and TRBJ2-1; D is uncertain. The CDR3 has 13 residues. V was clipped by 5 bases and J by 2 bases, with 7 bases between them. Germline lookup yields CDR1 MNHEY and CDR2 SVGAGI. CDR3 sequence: CASSDITYNEQFF. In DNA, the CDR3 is TGTGCCAGCAGTGACATCACCTACAATGAGCAGTTCTTC.

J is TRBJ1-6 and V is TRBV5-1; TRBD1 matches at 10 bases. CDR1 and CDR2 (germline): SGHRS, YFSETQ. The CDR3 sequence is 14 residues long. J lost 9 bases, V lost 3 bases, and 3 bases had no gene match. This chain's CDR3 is CASSSRTGGSPLHF. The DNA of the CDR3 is TGCGCCAGCAGCTCGCGGACAGGGGGTTCACCCCTCCACTTT.

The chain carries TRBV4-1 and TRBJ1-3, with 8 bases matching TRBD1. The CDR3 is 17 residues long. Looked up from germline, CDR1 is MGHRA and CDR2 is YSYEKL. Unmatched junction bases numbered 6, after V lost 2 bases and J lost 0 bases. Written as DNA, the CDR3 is TGCGCCAGCAGCCAAAAAGACAGGGGAATCTCTGGAAACACCATATATTTT. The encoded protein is CASSQKDRGISGNTIYF.

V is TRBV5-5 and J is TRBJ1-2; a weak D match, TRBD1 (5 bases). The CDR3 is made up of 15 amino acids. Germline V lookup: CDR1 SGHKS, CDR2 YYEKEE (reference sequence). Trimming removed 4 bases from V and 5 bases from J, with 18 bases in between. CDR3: CASSGVGGVGYGYTF. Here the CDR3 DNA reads TGTGCCAGCAGCGGGGTGGGGGGAGTCGGGTATGGCTACACCTTC.

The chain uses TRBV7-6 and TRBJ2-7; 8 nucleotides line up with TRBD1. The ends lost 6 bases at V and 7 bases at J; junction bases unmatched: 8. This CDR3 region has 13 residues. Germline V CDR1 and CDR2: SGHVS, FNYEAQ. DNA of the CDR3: TGTGCCAGCAGAGACCAGGGGGCGCGGGAGCAGTACTTC. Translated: CASRDQGAREQYF.

The CDR3 region has the DNA TGTGCCTGGAGTTTAGGACAGTATGGCTACACCTTC. This gives the protein CAWSLGQYGYTF. The chain carries TRBV30 and TRBJ1-2; possible D gene TRBD1, 6 bases. The CDR3 sequence is 12 residues long. V lost 2 bases and J 5 bases, leaving 9 bases between the germline ends. CDR1 and CDR2 (germline): GTSNPN, SVGIG (reference sequence).

Here the CDR3 reads CASSNRDRGDNGEAFF. The CDR3 DNA follows: TGTGCCAGCAGCAACCGGGACAGGGGGGATAACGGTGAAGCTTTCTTT. The chain couples TRBV9 to TRBJ1-1; 11 bases match TRBD1. The J segment lost 7 bases and the V segment lost 4 bases, leaving 12 bases of the junction unmatched. In germline, CDR1 is SGDLS, CDR2 YYNGEE. This CDR3 is built from 16 residues.

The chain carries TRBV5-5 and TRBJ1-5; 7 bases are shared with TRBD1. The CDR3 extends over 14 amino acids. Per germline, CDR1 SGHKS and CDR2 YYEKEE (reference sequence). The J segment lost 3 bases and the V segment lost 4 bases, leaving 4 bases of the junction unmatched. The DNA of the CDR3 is TGTGCCAGCAGCACAGGGACAGACAATCAGCCCCAGCATTTT. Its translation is CASSTGTDNQPQHF.

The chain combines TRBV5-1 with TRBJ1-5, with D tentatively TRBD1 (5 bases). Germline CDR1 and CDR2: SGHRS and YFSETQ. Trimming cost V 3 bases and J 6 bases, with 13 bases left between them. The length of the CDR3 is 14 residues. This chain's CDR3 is CASSSGLTGQPQHF. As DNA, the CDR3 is TGCGCCAGCAGCTCGGGACTAACGGGTCAGCCCCAGCATTTT. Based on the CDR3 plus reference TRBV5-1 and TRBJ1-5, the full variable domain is KAGVTQTPRYLIKTRGQQVTLSCSPISGHRSVSWYQQTPGQGLQFLFEYFSETQRNKGNFPGRFSGRQFSNSRSEMNVSTLELGDSALYLCASSSGLTGQPQHFGDGTRLSIL.